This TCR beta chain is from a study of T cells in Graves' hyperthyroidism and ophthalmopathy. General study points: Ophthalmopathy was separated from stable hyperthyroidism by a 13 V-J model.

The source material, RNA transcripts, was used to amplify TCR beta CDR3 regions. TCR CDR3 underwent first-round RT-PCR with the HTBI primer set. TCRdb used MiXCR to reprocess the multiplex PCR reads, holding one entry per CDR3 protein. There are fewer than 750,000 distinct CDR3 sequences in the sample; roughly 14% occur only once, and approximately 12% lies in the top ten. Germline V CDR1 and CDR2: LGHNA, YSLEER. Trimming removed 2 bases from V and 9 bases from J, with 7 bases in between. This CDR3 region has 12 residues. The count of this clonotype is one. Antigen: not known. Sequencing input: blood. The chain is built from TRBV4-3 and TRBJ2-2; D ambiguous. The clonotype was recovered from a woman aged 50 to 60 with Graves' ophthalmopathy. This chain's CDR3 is CASSQLPWELFF. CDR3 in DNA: TGCGCCAGCAGCCAATTACCGTGGGAGCTGTTTTTT.